The sequence of this TCR beta chain was determined in a study of blood T cells in healthy people across ages (dated by TCRdb to about 2015). Regarding the research as a whole: In model experiments, template switching captured about one uniquely barcoded TCR beta cDNA molecule for every two T cells. Age-related changes in TCR beta repertoire diversity were measured in the study by deep sequencing normalized with unique cDNA molecular identifiers. The donors were split into four age groups: young (average 16 years), middle-aged (39), aged (over 55) and long-lived (under 90). The study analyzed two additional independent replicas of 1 million unique cDNA reads from the same blood draw for two donors, one aged 18 to 29 and one aged 80 or older.

Receptor libraries were prepared by 5' RACE. This sample was sequenced with an Illumina HiSeq 2500. The second PCR ran for about 6 to 12 cycles and used a J-beta primer mix along with a sample-barcoded 5' primer. A template-switch 5' adaptor carrying 12 random nucleotides introduced a unique molecular identifier onto each TCR beta cDNA molecule. Each sample yielded at least 2.5 million CDR3-containing paired-end reads. All of the RNA was converted into first-strand cDNA using the Mint cDNA synthesis kit, with a TRBC-specific oligonucleotide serving as the primer. After uracil-DNA glycosylase treatment, a first 18-cycle PCR used universal primers M1SS and BC2_uni_R on all cDNA. Per the source publication's procedure: For normalization, 1 million high-quality reads were randomly selected from each sample, with every read carrying a distinct molecular identifier. Instead of being binned into consensus sequences, reads with shared molecular identifiers were discarded. MiTCR, set to a Q25 quality threshold and the strictest error-elimination algorithm, was used for CDR3 identification, clonotype clustering and error correction. A nonparametric unseen species model with Euler transformation was used to estimate lower-bound total TCR beta diversity. In TCRdb, the public reads were trimmed at Q25 with fastp and aligned with MiXCR, with productive beta chains retained. Under each unique CDR3 protein, matching rows form one entry showing the most common genes and DNA. TCRdb's processing, not the authors' own work, is the source of the V and J calls. The sample table records about 720,000 distinct CDR3 sequences; about 25% of these occur just once. More than 3% of the sample rests with the top ten.

For CDR1 and CDR2, the germline V gene lists ENHRY and SYGVKD. Counted from cysteine to phenylalanine, this CDR3 has 18 amino acids. Of all the DNA, just the CDR3 is kept, 54 bases in frame from base 1. On this clonotype itself: This receptor's antigen is unknown. A junction end diverges from the germline sequence, so it may reflect a read error.

The paper as a whole reports these results and caveats: The CMV infection status of donors was not known, potentially confounding age-related changes in expanded clonotypes. Compared with the aged group, the long-lived group had more naive CD4+ T cells, fewer expanded clones and increased TCR diversity, a pattern suggesting age selection. Observed TCR beta diversity per million T cells fell roughly linearly with age, and a significant reduction was already apparent by age around 40. The percentage of naive T cells measured by flow cytometry correlated strongly with observed TCR beta diversity. Conclusive comparison of naive and antigen-experienced compartments was prevented by the profiling of bulk unsorted PBMCs. Estimates of total diversity from one million sequenced T cells were regarded as lower bounds and underestimates.

The donors were some 36 Caucasian individuals from Russia, aged roughly 6 to 100 years, who were systemically healthy. Each donor gave 9.5 to 10 milliliters of peripheral blood, drawn into EDTA-treated Vacutainer tubes. Ficoll-Paque density-gradient centrifugation was used to isolate PBMCs, with at least 6.5 million obtained per sample. Trizol reagent was used to extract total RNA from PBMCs, with at least 6 micrograms per sample. Naive CD45RAhigh/CD27high T cell percentages were measured by flow cytometry on a PBMC aliquot from every donor. These data are also associated with another study on T cells of mothers and their children. As noted in the second study: Nine systemically healthy Caucasian individuals served as donors, namely three mothers together with their six children. cDNA synthesis consumed the entire amount of extracted RNA, loaded at approximately 1.6 ug RNA in each 15 ul reaction. In the second PCR, the M1S primer introduced both the sample barcodes and 2-4 random nucleotides. Each mother yielded over 9 million TCR beta CDR3 reads and each child a few million reads. In both related and unrelated pairs, thymic selection shapes the output of TCR recombination in a similar way, with inherited differences having only a minor effect. Related mother-child pairs always showed normalized repertoire overlap that was slightly higher than in unrelated mother-child pairs, though the difference was never significant. Persistent microchimeric T cell clones were not detected, at a sensitivity of roughly 100 clones per million clonotypes. The study used deep NGS to compare TCR beta repertoires of mothers and children, seeking features distinguishing related mother-child pairs from unrelated individuals. Mothers averaged roughly 40 +/- 4 years of age and children averaged about 12 +/- 4 years. After adapter ligation was performed with NEBNext reagents, the libraries were sequenced on an Illumina HiSeq 2000 with 100+100 nt paired-end reads. To avoid cross-contamination, the mother libraries and the child libraries were prepared a month apart and sequenced in separate runs. Between roughly 500,000 and 2,300,000 distinct TCR beta clonotypes were identified per donor. Naive TCR beta clonotypes were estimated from low-frequency clonotypes matched to each donor's FACS-determined naive share, without sorting.

Sequencing input: blood. The sequence joins TRBV10-3 to TRBJ2-2, with 13 junctional bases fitting TRBD2. The sequence derives from a boy between 10 and 17 years old in good health. The bases read TGTGCCATCGGTGAGTCACTAGCGGGAGGGCCTGGCACCGGGGAGCTGTTTTTT. Translated, this gives CAIGESLAGGPGTGELFF.